Below, one T cell receptor beta chain is given with its context. Its target is not known. The data derive from a study of immune cell composition in non-small cell lung cancer. Findings and caveats of the study: Tumour-associated clones >0.5% occurred in roughly 30% of adenocarcinomas, approximately 79% of squamous.

Normal lung sampling was at least 3 cm from the tumour, as distant as possible. The V and J ends lost 5 bases and 8 bases respectively, with 14 bases between them. This CDR3 is 13 amino acids long. Germline CDR1 reads MRHNA; CDR2 reads SNTAGT. Profiled with immunoSEQ multiplex PCR; TCRdb holds only in-frame clones, not every one. The data hold about 2,800 clones, with more than 60% observed a single time. This receptor was obtained from a human donor with non-small cell lung cancer. The genes are TRBV6-4 and TRBJ2-3; D gene ambiguous. Input material: non-adjacent lung tissue. The CDR3 here is CASSPVPDGTQYF. The CDR3 nucleotides read TGTGCCAGCAGTCCAGTCCCCGATGGTACGCAGTATTTT.